Below, 5 T cell receptor beta chains from the same sample are listed, as sequenced in a study of T cell responses to AZD1222 COVID-19 vaccine. The protocol was immunoSEQ multiplex PCR, while the TCRdb copy is restricted to in-frame clones and leaves out a portion. The sample includes about 81,000 clones, 75% to 95% seen only once; the top ten take 11%. Here the sequenced sample was peripheral blood, taken 28 days after the second AZD1222 dose. These receptors were taken from an adult who received the AZD1222 COVID-19 vaccine.

The genes are TRBV7-2 and TRBJ2-3; TRBD2 aligns across 15 bases. Germline loops: CDR1 SGHTA, CDR2 FQGNSA. This CDR3 is 16 amino acids long. With V trimmed by 1 base and J by 5 bases, 1 base remained unmatched. The CDR3: CASSLEGLAGGDTQYF. In nucleotides, the CDR3 is TGTGCCAGCAGCTTAGAGGGACTAGCGGGAGGAGATACGCAGTATTTT.

This clone appeared once. The chain carries TRBV5-8 and TRBJ1-4; 9 nucleotides align to TRBD1. Germline V CDR1 and CDR2: SGHTS, YDEGEE. Trimming removed 4 bases from V and 14 bases from J; junction bases left unmatched: 12. The CDR3 totals 14 residues. Here the CDR3 reads CASSPWTGAILLFF. Written as DNA, the CDR3 is TGTGCCAGCAGCCCGTGGACAGGGGCGATCTTGCTGTTTTTT.

The V and J genes are TRBV19 and TRBJ1-1; no reliable D call. Trimming left V 6 bases short and J 4 bases short, with 9 bases between. The CDR3 has 12 residues. Per the germline V gene, CDR1 is LNHDA and CDR2 is SQIVND (reference sequence). The CDR3 DNA is TGTGCCAGTAGCCTGTGGGGCACTGAAGCTTTCTTT. Its protein is CASSLWGTEAFF.

The V gene is TRBV5-1, the J gene TRBJ2-2, with 7 bases lining up with TRBD2. This CDR3 is 15 amino acids long. Germline V gene data show CDR1 as SGHRS and CDR2 as YFSETQ. V was clipped by 4 bases and J by 3 bases; unmatched bases: 6. CDR3: CASSRAGRDTGELFF. In nucleotides, the CDR3 is TGCGCCAGCAGCAGAGCGGGACGGGACACCGGGGAGCTGTTTTTT.

The chain employs TRBV7-3 and TRBJ2-7; possible D gene TRBD1, 6 bases. The V end lost 5 bases, the J end lost 2 bases, and 16 bases lay between the germline ends. The CDR3 sequence is 15 residues long. Germline lookup yields CDR1 SGHTA and CDR2 FQGTGA. The CDR3 region has the DNA TGTGCCAGCAGCCCCTCCGGGACAAGGACCTACGAGCAGTACTTC. It is translated as CASSPSGTRTYEQYF.